Many counts were recorded for the clone carrying this T cell receptor (beta chain). Its antigen is unidentified. This record comes from a study of T cells after yellow fever vaccination. Germline lookup yields CDR1 MNHEY and CDR2 SVGEGT. V lost 6 bases and J lost 5, with 20 bases in between. This CDR3 spans 17 amino acids. TCRdb called the 5' RACE reads again in MiXCR, with one record for every CDR3 protein. This sample has 150,000 or so distinct CDR3 sequences; 6% to 7.5% occur once, and the top ten carry under 3%. Study-level results: Repertoires obtained by FACS sorting could include abundant clonotypes that entered as contaminants from the bulk population. Booster sampling recovered most clones from primary vaccination (roughly 97% CD4, roughly 86% CD8).

The source of this sequence is a man between 18 and 29 years old who received the YFV17D yellow fever vaccine. The genes are TRBV6-2 or TRBV6-3 and TRBJ2-6; D is undetermined. The material was CD4+ T cells sorted from PBMCs, obtained less than 6 days after the first yellow fever vaccination. The CDR3 DNA reads as TGTGCCAGCAGATCCCGGGCCCCCCAGCGTTGGGCCAACGTCCTGACTTTC. Translated: CASRSRAPQRWANVLTF.